A single sample is the source of the 12 T cell receptor beta chains below, sequenced in a study of cytomegalovirus exposure and HLA in healthy donors. The PCR contained 60 Vbeta and 13 Jbeta primers. Measured with immunoSEQ multiplex PCR; TCRdb has only the in-frame clones, and not every one. Among about 190,000 clones, roughly 78% were seen once, and the ten largest hold about 0.64%. The sample taken for sequencing was PBMCs. These receptor sequences come from a boy aged 5-17 years in good health and CMV-seronegative.

This clone has only one observation. The chain uses TRBV11-2 and TRBJ1-2; D is undetermined. V lost 5 bases and J 3 bases, leaving 16 bases between the germline ends. This CDR3 is 15 amino acids long. Germline loops: CDR1 SGHAT, CDR2 FQNNGV. The CDR3 DNA is TGTGCCAGCAGCCTCTCGACGGCCCGGGACTATGGCTACACCTTC. It specifies CASSLSTARDYGYTF.

This clone has just one count. The chain joins TRBV9 to TRBJ1-6; 7 bases line up with TRBD1. V lost 4 bases to trimming and J lost 10 bases; unmatched junction nucleotides: 11. Germline V gene sequence: CDR1 SGDLS, CDR2 YYNGEE. This CDR3 contains 15 residues. Written as DNA, the CDR3 is TGTGCCAGCAGCCCCCGGACAGGATTAGGATCACCCCTCCACTTT. It specifies CASSPRTGLGSPLHF.

V gene TRBV13 combines with J gene TRBJ1-2; 7 nucleotides line up with TRBD1. Germline values: CDR1 PRHDT, CDR2 FYEKMQ (reference sequence). This CDR3 region has 17 residues. Unmatched junction bases numbered 8, after V lost 0 bases and J lost 1 base. DNA for the CDR3: TGTGCCAGCAGCTTAGGCCTCAACAGGGGAAATAACTATGGCTACACCTTC. This codes for CASSLGLNRGNNYGYTF.

The V call is TRBV7-9, the J call TRBJ1-1; TRBD1 is a possible D gene (6 bases). This CDR3 has 15 amino acids. Germline loops: CDR1 SEHNR, CDR2 FQNEAQ (reference sequence). Trimming took off 2 bases at V and 1 base at J, with 11 bases between the two ends. The CDR3 coding sequence is TGTGCCAGCAGCTTACTGGACAGCCCGAACACTGAAGCTTTCTTT. Translated: CASSLLDSPNTEAFF.

The chain links TRBV7-6 to TRBJ2-7; weak D call: TRBD2 (6 bases). The V and J ends lost 6 bases and 2 bases respectively, with 20 bases between them. Germline CDR1 and CDR2: SGHVS and FNYEAQ. The CDR3 length is 16 residues. The CDR3 DNA reads TGTGCCAGCAGTCAAGGCCTTACGGGGACTGCCTACGAGCAGTACTTC. Translating gives CASSQGLTGTAYEQYF.

The J gene is TRBJ2-7, the V gene TRBV19; D possibly corresponds to TRBD1 (6 bases). The CDR3 sequence is 15 residues long. Per germline, CDR1 LNHDA and CDR2 SQIVND (reference sequence). V was trimmed by 1 base and J by 2 bases, leaving 12 bases between them. CDR3 loop: CASSIGRGSPYEQYF. The CDR3 DNA reads as TGTGCCAGTAGTATAGGTAGGGGGAGCCCCTACGAGCAGTACTTC.

In its sample, this clone was seen once. In DNA form, the CDR3 reads TGTTCTAGCATCGGCCCGGGACAGAGTGCCGGTGGCTATGGCTACACCTTC. Protein: CSSIGPGQSAGGYGYTF. The V and J genes are TRBV7-9 and TRBJ1-2; 7 bases fit TRBD1. In germline, CDR1 is SEHNR, CDR2 FQNEAQ (reference sequence). This CDR3 has 17 residues.

V gene TRBV6-5 combines with J gene TRBJ2-7; D possibly corresponds to TRBD2 (6 bases). Between the trimmed V and J ends, which lost 4 bases and 6 bases, there was a span of 19 bases. Germline V CDR1 and CDR2: MNHEY, SVGAGI. The CDR3 contains 15 residues. CDR3 sequence: CASSSPSREKGEQYF. CDR3 in DNA: TGTGCCAGCAGTTCCCCCTCACGGGAGAAGGGCGAGCAGTACTTC.

On this clone: The junction departs from germline at one end; a sequencing error may be responsible. This sequence joins TRBV7-9 and TRBJ1-2; 7 bases are shared with TRBD1. Germline V gene data show CDR1 as SEHNR and CDR2 as FQNEAQ (reference sequence). There are 13 residues in the CDR3. This chain's CDR3 is CSSRLQGNYGYTF. CDR3 nucleotides: TGTTCCAGCAGGTTACAGGGGAACTATGGCTACACCTTC.

For the CDR3, the DNA is TGTGCCTCGTATTTCGGGACTAGCGGTGGCACAGATACGCAGTATTTT. Its translation is CASYFGTSGGTDTQYF. The chain uses TRBV2 and TRBJ2-3; 11 nucleotides match TRBD2. The V and J ends lost 11 bases and 1 base, in that order; junction bases with no gene match: 11. Germline values: CDR1 SNHLY, CDR2 FYNNEI. The CDR3 loop spans 16 amino acids.

V gene TRBV7-2 combines with J gene TRBJ2-7; D not certain. The CDR3 contains 15 residues. The V gene lost 5 bases and the J gene lost 2 bases, with 16 bases spanning the gap. Germline CDR1 is SGHTA and CDR2 is FQGNSA. The CDR3 sequence: CASSPRVLTAYEQYF. The CDR3 coding sequence is TGTGCCAGCAGCCCTAGAGTTCTTACTGCCTACGAGCAGTACTTC.

The chain joins TRBV5-6 to TRBJ1-5; 7 bases are a match to TRBD1. Germline assignment: CDR1 SGHDT and CDR2 YYEEEE. The CDR3 spans 15 residues. V trimming: 6 bases; J trimming: 7 bases; junction bases outside the gene matches: 13. The CDR3 coding sequence is TGTGCCAGCAACTCGAGACAGGGTCGGAACCAGCCCCAGCATTTT. It codes for CASNSRQGRNQPQHF.